A selection of T cell receptor beta chains follows, all from one sample in a study of molecular identifiers for immune sequencing clone quantification. From the PCR reads, TCRdb called clonotypes with MiXCR, one entry per CDR3 protein. The data contain 600,000 to 650,000 distinct CDR3 sequences, 15% to 20% of them singletons. The sequenced sample consisted of naive CD8+ T cells from blood, with Jurkat cell RNA spiked in. These receptors were taken from a human donor in good health. Some libraries in this study had Jurkat cell RNA spiked in. CDR3s include the opening cysteine and the closing phenylalanine or tryptophan. A D gene is named only where the DNA matches it firmly. Size values are once, few and many counts, or a class for expanded clones, and some rows have none.

many,TRBV27,NA,15,TRBJ2-3,TGTGCCAGCAGTTTAGGGGCTAGCAACACAGATACGCAGTATTTT,CASSLGASNTDTQYF
many,TRBV20-1,NA,15,TRBJ2-7,TGCAGTGCTAGGGGTGGAACAGGCTACTCCTACGAGCAGTACTTC,CSARGGTGYSYEQYF
few,TRBV19,TRBD1,15,TRBJ2-7,TGTGCCAGTACTCCGGGACAGGGGCTTTCCTACGAGCAGTACTTC,CASTPGQGLSYEQYF
few,TRBV20-1,TRBD2,15,TRBJ2-3,TGCAGTGCTAAAGTTTCCGGGACTAGCAGCGATACGCAGTATTTT,CSAKVSGTSSDTQYF
many,TRBV4-1,TRBD1,18,TRBJ2-2,TGCGCCAGCAGCCAAGAAGGTCCTGAGGGGGCGGAAACCGGGGAGCTGTTTTTT,CASSQEGPEGAETGELFF
few,TRBV5-8,TRBD2,15,TRBJ2-3,TGTGCCAGCAGCTTAATCGGGCTAGCGGGAGATACGCAGTATTTT,CASSLIGLAGDTQYF
many,TRBV5-6,NA,15,TRBJ2-3,TGTGCCAGCAGCTTGGGAGGACATTCCCCAGATACGCAGTATTTT,CASSLGGHSPDTQYF
NA,TRBV5-3,TRBD1,15,TRBJ1-1,TGTGCCAGCAGCTTGGCCTGGACAGGGGACACTGAAGATTTCTTT,CASSLAWTGDTEDFF
few,TRBV27,NA,15,TRBJ1-2,TGTGCCAGCAGTTTATCGGTACCTACTAACTATGGCTACACCTTC,CASSLSVPTNYGYTF
NA,TRBV7-8,NA,18,TRBJ2-6,TGTGCCAGCAGCTTAGAATATCCCCCCACAGGTGGGGCCAACGTCCTGACTTTC,CASSLEYPPTGGANVLTF
many,TRBV12-3/TRBV12-4,TRBD2,15,TRBJ2-1,TGTGCCAGCAGGCCCGGGACTAGCTCCTACAATGAGCAGTTCTTC,CASRPGTSSYNEQFF
many,TRBV19,TRBD1,16,TRBJ2-2,TGTGCCAGTAGTACACCGGGACAGAGGGACACCGGGGAGCTGTTTTTT,CASSTPGQRDTGELFF
many,TRBV19,TRBD1,14,TRBJ1-5,TGTGCCAGTGCTGGACAGGGGTTCAATCAGCCCCAGCATTTT,CASAGQGFNQPQHF
few,TRBV6-1,TRBD1,14,TRBJ1-2,TGTGCCAGCAGCGGGACAGACTTTTCAGGCGGCTACACCTTC,CASSGTDFSGGYTF
few,TRBV20-1,NA,13,TRBJ2-7,TGCAAGTGCGTTTCTAGCGCCTCCTACGAGCAGTACTTC,CKCVSSASYEQYF
many,TRBV29-1,NA,13,TRBJ2-3,TGCAGCGTTGAACTGACAGTCTCAGATACGCAGTATTTT,CSVELTVSDTQYF